The 13 T cell receptor beta chains below were found in one sample sequenced in a study of cytomegalovirus exposure and HLA in healthy donors. The study ran its PCR with 60 Vbeta and 13 Jbeta primers. TCRdb's copy holds only in-frame clones and misses some; the assay was immunoSEQ multiplex PCR. The sample has some 86,000 clones, roughly 66% seen once. The sequenced sample consisted of PBMCs. Receptors were obtained from a man aged 30 to 39 in good health and CMV-seronegative.

The rearrangement joins TRBV5-4 to TRBJ2-1; 8 bases agree with TRBD1. V shed 5 bases, J shed 5 bases, and the junction held 9 bases outside the gene matches. The CDR3 has 15 residues. Germline CDR1 is SGHNT and CDR2 is YYREEE (reference sequence). The CDR3 loop reads CASRSPGTGNNEQFF. In DNA, the CDR3 is TGTGCCAGCAGGTCTCCCGGGACAGGTAACAATGAGCAGTTCTTC. The entire variable domain, with the rest obtained from reference TRBV5-4 and TRBJ2-1, is as follows: ETGVTQSPTHLIKTRGQQVTLRCSSQSGHNTVSWYQQALGQGPQFIFQYYREEENGRGNFPPRFSGLQFPNYSSELNVNALELDDSALYLCASRSPGTGNNEQFFGPGTRLTVL.

This clone was seen a few times. The chain has TRBV7-2 and TRBJ1-2; 7 bases agree with TRBD1. Per germline, CDR1 SGHTA and CDR2 FQGNSA. CDR3 length: 13 amino acids. Trimming took 4 bases from V and 4 from J; bases not matched to a gene: 3. CDR3 in DNA: TGTGCCAGCAGCTGGGGACAGACCTATGGCTACACCTTC. It encodes CASSWGQTYGYTF.

The CDR3 DNA is TGTGCCACCAGTAGGGACCTAGGGGGCTACGAGCAGTACTTC. Translating it yields CATSRDLGGYEQYF. The V and J genes are TRBV15 and TRBJ2-7; a possible D gene is TRBD1 (6 bases). Trimming took 6 bases from V and 3 from J, leaving 15 bases between them. CDR1 and CDR2 from the germline V gene are LNHNV and YYDKDF (reference sequence). The CDR3 covers 14 residues.

This clone was detected a few times. The chain employs TRBV4-3 and TRBJ2-5, with D maybe TRBD2 (5 bases). Germline values: CDR1 LGHNA, CDR2 YSLEER. The CDR3 runs to 16 residues. V was trimmed by 4 bases and J by 10 bases, leaving 25 bases between them. CDR3 nucleotide sequence: TGCGCCAGCAGCCCATCGCTGGCGGGCCAGAGTAGGGACCAGTACTTC. This sequence encodes CASSPSLAGQSRDQYF.

The rearrangement links TRBV6-5 to TRBJ1-2; possibly TRBD1 for D (5 bases). Per germline, CDR1 MNHEY and CDR2 SVGAGI. The CDR3 contains 14 residues. Trimming took 5 bases from V and 3 from J, leaving 13 bases between them. As DNA, the CDR3 is TGTGCCAGCAGTGGACGACAGTTTCACTATGGCTACACCTTC. Translation gives CASSGRQFHYGYTF.

CDR3 sequence reads: CASSLGTGQGYTF. The CDR3 coding sequence is TGTGCCAGCAGCCTCGGGACAGGGCAAGGCTACACCTTC. This chain uses TRBV27 with TRBJ1-2, with 9 positions matching TRBD1. Germline V gene data show CDR1 as MNHEY and CDR2 as SMNVEV (reference sequence). V lost 6 bases and J lost 8; bases outside the gene matches: 7. The CDR3 extends over 13 amino acids.

The J gene is TRBJ2-2, the V gene TRBV19; possible D gene TRBD2, 5 bases. Germline V gives CDR1 LNHDA, CDR2 SQIVND (reference sequence). V dropped 7 bases and J dropped 8 bases, with 11 bases sitting between them. This CDR3 spans 12 amino acids. This CDR3 is CASTKDLGELFF. The CDR3 region has the DNA TGTGCCAGTACTAAGGACTTAGGGGAGCTGTTTTTT.

The genes are TRBV18 and TRBJ2-7, with TRBD2 matching 10 bases. Germline CDR1 reads KGHSH; CDR2 reads LQKENI. There are 15 residues in the CDR3. Losses at the gene ends were 6 bases for V and 2 bases for J; bases not matched to a gene: 7. The CDR3 spells CASSPRTSGPYEQYF. CDR3 nucleotides: TGTGCCAGCTCCCCTCGGACTAGCGGCCCCTACGAGCAGTACTTC. Complete variable domain (other parts from reference TRBV18 and TRBJ2-7): NAGVMQNPRHLVRRRGQEARLRCSPMKGHSHVYWYRQLPEEGLKFMVYLQKENIIDESGMPKERFSAEFPKEGPSILRIQQVVRGDSAAYFCASSPRTSGPYEQYFGPGTRLTVT.

The CDR3 here is CASSARGNQPQHF. In DNA, the CDR3 is TGCGCCAGCAGCGCTCGGGGGAATCAGCCCCAGCATTTT. The J gene is TRBJ1-5, the V gene TRBV4-1; D is perhaps TRBD1 (5 bases). Germline V gene lookup returns CDR1 MGHRA and CDR2 YSYEKL. CDR3 length: 13 residues. V lost 5 bases to trimming and J lost 4 bases, with 9 bases between them.

This chain connects TRBV4-2 to TRBJ1-5; 7 positions match TRBD1. CDR1 LGHNA and CDR2 YNFKEQ come from the germline V gene. With V trimmed by 1 base and J by 1 base, 4 bases remained unmatched. There are 16 residues in the CDR3. DNA for the CDR3: TGTGCCAGCAGCCAAGGGTTACAGGGGAGCAATCAGCCCCAGCATTTT. Encoded protein: CASSQGLQGSNQPQHF.

The DNA for the CDR3 is TGCGCCAGCAGCCAGGACCAAGGGAGTTATCAGCCCCAGCATTTT. Its translation: CASSQDQGSYQPQHF. The chain has TRBV4-3 and TRBJ1-5; D remains unclear. V shed 3 bases and J shed 5 bases, with 14 bases lying between them. The CDR3 length is 15 residues. Germline assignment: CDR1 LGHNA and CDR2 YSLEER.

The rearrangement links TRBV19 to TRBJ1-1; the D is unclear. From germline, CDR1 is LNHDA and CDR2 SQIVND (reference sequence). The CDR3 contains 14 residues. V lost 7 bases and J lost 3, with 15 bases in between. CDR3 sequence reads: CASIRTVDYTEAFF. CDR3 bases: TGTGCCAGTATTAGGACTGTTGATTACACTGAAGCTTTCTTT.

The rearrangement joins TRBV9 to TRBJ1-2; 9 nucleotides align to TRBD1. Trimming at V came to 3 bases and at J to 8 bases, leaving 11 bases not matched to a gene. This CDR3 has 15 residues. Germline CDR1 and CDR2: SGDLS and YYNGEE. CDR3 sequence: CASSERMDRGWGYTF. In DNA form, the CDR3 reads TGTGCCAGCAGCGAGCGGATGGACAGGGGCTGGGGCTACACCTTC.